Each of the 29 T cell receptor beta chains below was sequenced from the same sample in a study of read filtering for tumor transcriptome and immune sequencing. This library used about 360 ng RNA and molecular barcoded adaptors spanning alpha/delta and beta/gamma chains. One entry per CDR3 protein, called by TCRdb with MiXCR from the reads. This table has over 4,500 distinct CDR3 sequences, roughly 20% appearing once. Sequencing was performed on a population of CD138-negative cells sorted from bone marrow. The receptors originated from a donor aged 40 or over with multiple myeloma.

V usage is TRBV5-6 and J usage is TRBJ1-4; 9 bases agree with TRBD1. There are 14 residues in the CDR3. Losses at the gene ends were 4 bases for V and 8 bases for J; bases not matched to a gene: 6. Germline loops: CDR1 SGHDT, CDR2 YYEEEE. The CDR3 sequence is CASSPGQGREKLFF. In nucleotides, the CDR3 is TGTGCCAGCAGCCCGGGACAGGGAAGAGAAAAACTGTTTTTT.

By proportion, this clonotype is medium-sized (0.01 to 0.1%). Here the CDR3 reads CATSRPGGVGEQFF. CDR3 nucleotides: TGTGCCACCAGCAGACCCGGGGGTGTCGGTGAGCAGTTCTTC. The chain joins TRBV15 to TRBJ2-1, with D possibly being TRBD2 (6 bases). CDR1 is LNHNV, CDR2 YYDKDF, per germline (reference sequence). The V end lost 2 bases, the J end lost 9 bases, and 14 bases lay between the germline ends. The CDR3 is 14 residues long.

The chain recombines TRBV12-3 or TRBV12-4 with TRBJ1-1, with TRBD1 as a possible D gene (5 bases). The CDR3 spans 14 residues. The germline V and J ends were trimmed by 8 bases and 8 bases, with 21 bases remaining between them. CDR3 amino acids: CASGHTRDGFEAFF. CDR3 DNA sequence: TGTGCCAGCGGCCACACCCGGGACGGTTTCGAAGCTTTCTTT.

Within the sample, this clonotype is medium-sized. V usage is TRBV3-1 and J usage is TRBJ1-6; 9 bases align to TRBD1. The CDR3 covers 15 residues. Trimming cost V 2 bases and J 9 bases; bases outside gene matches: 5. Germline values: CDR1 LGHDT, CDR2 YNNKEL (reference sequence). In DNA, the CDR3 is TGTGCCAGCAGCCAAAGGGACAGGGTGGGTTCACCCCTCCACTTT. Its translation is CASSQRDRVGSPLHF.

As to this clonotype: Lacking the conserved final phenylalanine or tryptophan, this CDR3 likely reflects a read error. This rearrangement joins TRBV20-1 to TRBJ1-5; tentative D call: TRBD1 (6 bases). Germline CDR1 and CDR2: DFQATT and SNEGSKA (reference sequence). CDR3 size: 15 residues. V lost 0 bases to trimming and J lost 5 bases, with 14 bases between them. The CDR3 DNA sequence: TGCAGTGCTAGAGAGAGGGGGGCAGATTATCAGCCCCAGCATTTA. Amino acid sequence: CSARERGADYQPQHL.

This clonotype counts as medium-sized. The germline gene is not matched at one end of the junction; a read error may be the cause. This chain links TRBV27 with TRBJ2-3; D is unresolved. The CDR3 extends over 13 amino acids. CDR1 is MNHEY and CDR2 is SMNVEV in the germline V gene (reference sequence). CDR3 bases: TGTGCCAGCAGTATATCACGTCCAGATACGCAGTATTTT. Its protein product is CASSISRPDTQYF.

The table lists this clonotype with many counts. The rearrangement uses TRBV20-1 and TRBJ2-7; 9 bases match TRBD2. V shed 1 base, J shed 4 bases, and the junction held 2 bases outside the gene matches. CDR3 size: 13 residues. Per the germline V gene, CDR1 is DFQATT and CDR2 is SNEGSKA (reference sequence). The CDR3 DNA reads TGCAGTGCTAGAGCTAGCGGGAATTACGAGCAGTACTTC. Its protein product is CSARASGNYEQYF.

By its share, this clonotype is medium-sized. CDR3 protein: CASKLGPDNEQFF. For the CDR3, the DNA is TGTGCCAGCAAATTGGGTCCCGACAATGAGCAGTTCTTC. This chain uses TRBV27 with TRBJ2-1; no reliable D call. The germline V and J ends were trimmed by 7 bases and 5 bases, with 12 bases remaining between them. CDR3 size: 13 residues. The germline V gene encodes CDR1 MNHEY and CDR2 SMNVEV (reference sequence).

This clonotype rates as medium-sized. V usage is TRBV20-1 and J usage is TRBJ1-4; no firm D call. In germline, CDR1 is DFQATT, CDR2 SNEGSKA (reference sequence). The V end lost 1 base, the J end lost 7 bases, and 13 bases lay between the germline ends. This CDR3 region has 14 residues. The chain's CDR3 is CSARGTGIGEKLFF. The DNA for the CDR3 is TGCAGTGCTAGAGGGACTGGGATCGGTGAAAAACTGTTTTTT.

On this clonotype: A far larger clone lies a single base away; this is likely a read error. The chain has TRBV28 and TRBJ2-1, with D possibly TRBD2 on 5 matching bases. The J call is doubtful: the DNA matches TRBJ2-7 better. This CDR3 contains 14 residues. CDR1 is MDHEN, CDR2 SYDVKM, per germline. As DNA, the CDR3 is TGTGCCAGCAGTCCCTTCGACGGGCCGGGGGAGCAGTACTTC. This translates into CASSPFDGPGEQYF.

This clonotype was observed many times. This chain connects TRBV5-1 to TRBJ2-6; a possible D gene is TRBD2 (5 bases). The CDR3 covers 18 residues. The V end was cut by 3 bases, the J end by 0 bases, with 16 bases between. Germline V gene sequence: CDR1 SGHRS, CDR2 YFSETQ. The CDR3 DNA is TGCGCCAGCAGCTATAGGACTGCCCTAAGCTCTGGGGCCAACGTCCTGACTTTC. It codes for CASSYRTALSSGANVLTF.

Remarks on this clonotype: This could be a read error, since a much larger clone is one nucleotide away. Without the conserved terminal phenylalanine or tryptophan, this CDR3 likely stems from a read error. The chain couples TRBV6-2 or TRBV6-3 to TRBJ2-5; 7 nucleotides align to TRBD1. The germline gives CDR1 MNHEY, CDR2 SVGEGT. The CDR3 contains 13 residues. In DNA form, the CDR3 reads TGTGCCAGCAGACAGGGGAACCAAGAGGCCCAGTACCTC. Translated, it gives CASRQGNQEAQYL.

This clonotype is medium-sized. The CDR3 nucleotides read TGTGCCAGCAGCTCGACCACAGGTCTGGGGCACACTGAAGCTTTCTTT. Translation: CASSSTTGLGHTEAFF. This chain joins TRBV7-2 and TRBJ1-1; TRBD1 is a possible D gene (5 bases). This CDR3 comprises 16 residues. Germline CDR1 is SGHTA and CDR2 is FQGNSA. Trimming stripped 4 bases from V and 3 bases from J, with 18 bases between.

There are many counts of this clonotype. The chain has TRBV7-9 and TRBJ2-3; D might be TRBD1 or TRBD2, each matching 5 bases. CDR3 length: 12 amino acids. V lost 7 bases and J 10 bases, leaving 15 bases between the germline ends. The V gene's germline CDR1 is SEHNR and CDR2 FQNEAQ (reference sequence). The CDR3 sequence is CASNEEGPAQYF. DNA of the CDR3: TGTGCCAGCAACGAAGAGGGACCGGCGCAGTATTTT.

The sample holds many counts of this clonotype. The chain has TRBV28 and TRBJ2-7; 7 nucleotides align to TRBD2. Per the germline V gene, CDR1 is MDHEN and CDR2 is SYDVKM. With 3 bases clipped from V and 6 bases from J, the junction kept 5 bases outside the gene matches. The CDR3 is made up of 13 amino acids. The CDR3 here is CASSFVGGSEQYF. CDR3 DNA: TGTGCCAGCAGTTTTGTCGGCGGGAGCGAGCAGTACTTC.

As regards this clonotype: The junction does not match germline at one end; this may be a read error. The rearrangement links TRBV12-5 to TRBJ2-1, with TRBD2 identical over 13 bases. The CDR3 runs to 16 residues. CDR1 is LGHNT and CDR2 is FRNRAP in the germline V gene. The CDR3 protein is CASGRTSGSSYNEEFF. As DNA, the CDR3 is TGTGCTAGTGGGCGGACTAGCGGGAGCTCCTACAATGAGGAGTTTTTC.

The chain combines TRBV28 with TRBJ2-6, with TRBD2 matching 8 bases. Germline trimming cut 8 bases from V and 4 bases from J; bases unmatched to any gene: 1. Per germline, CDR1 MDHEN and CDR2 SYDVKM. CDR3 size: 13 residues. CDR3 DNA sequence: TGTGCCAGCCCGGGGGGGGGGGCCAACGTCCTGACTTTC. Translated, it gives CASPGGGANVLTF. The full variable domain, with the rest looked up from reference TRBV28 and TRBJ2-6, is DVKVTQSSRYLVKRTGEKVFLECVQDMDHENMFWYRQDPGLGLRLIYFSYDVKMKEKGDIPEGYSVSREKKERFSLILESASTNQTSMYLCASPGGGANVLTFGAGSRLTVL.

This clonotype is medium-sized within its sample. Sequence at one end of the junction differs from germline and may be a read error. The chain combines TRBV20-1 with TRBJ2-4, with D possibly matching TRBD1 (6 bases). Germline V gene sequence: CDR1 DFQATT, CDR2 SNEGSKA (reference sequence). The CDR3 has 10 residues. The CDR3 sequence is CSARGQARGF. The CDR3 DNA reads as TGCAGTGCTAGAGGACAGGCTAGGGGATTC.

This clonotype has just one count. A far larger clone is only one base removed, so a read error is likely. This sequence joins TRBV7-3 and TRBJ2-7; weak D call: TRBD2 (6 bases). The V end was cut by 0 bases, the J end by 7 bases, with 16 bases between. The CDR3 sequence is 15 residues long. The germline gives CDR1 SGHTA, CDR2 FQGTGA. The CDR3 nucleotides are TGTGCCAGCAGCTTAACGCGGGATCACTACAATGAGCAGTACTTC. Protein: CASSLTRDHYNEQYF. The whole variable domain, filled in from reference TRBV7-3 and TRBJ2-7, reads GAGVSQTPSNKVTEKGKYVELRCDPISGHTALYWYRQSLGQGPEFLIYFQGTGAADDSGLPNDRFFAVRPEGSVSTLKIQRTERGDSAVYLCASSLTRDHYNEQYFGPGTRLTVT.

This clonotype is medium-sized by share. This chain links TRBV5-1 with TRBJ2-4; perhaps TRBD1 as D (5 bases). Germline assignment: CDR1 SGHRS and CDR2 YFSETQ. This CDR3 is built from 14 residues. Trimming stripped 4 bases from V and 0 bases from J, with 8 bases between. CDR3 loop: CASSPGLAKNIQYF. The CDR3 DNA reads TGCGCCAGCAGCCCAGGGCTAGCCAAAAACATTCAGTACTTC.

This clonotype is medium-sized (0.01 to 0.1%) in the sample. The chain recombines TRBV6-5 with TRBJ2-1; TRBD2 aligns across 11 bases. The junction had 26 bases not matched to a gene; V was cut back by 6 bases and J by 10 bases. This CDR3 comprises 20 residues. Germline V lookup: CDR1 MNHEY, CDR2 SVGAGI. DNA for the CDR3: TGTGCCAGCAGCGCCACCTCCGGGACAGATACTAGCGGGAGCCGGGGGGAGCAGTTCTTC. Protein sequence: CASSATSGTDTSGSRGEQFF.

J is TRBJ1-1 and V is TRBV7-9; D ambiguous. Trimming removed 7 bases from V and 11 bases from J, with 14 bases in between. Germline CDR1 and CDR2: SEHNR and FQNEAQ (reference sequence). This CDR3 contains 11 residues. CDR3 nucleotide sequence: TGTGCCAGCATCGTGGGCTATCGGGCTTTCTTT. Protein sequence: CASIVGYRAFF.

By share, this clonotype counts as medium-sized (0.01 to 0.1%). V and J are TRBV24-1 and TRBJ2-1, with D possibly being TRBD1 (6 bases). V shed 9 bases and J shed 6 bases, with 14 bases lying between them. CDR1 is KGHDR and CDR2 is SFDVKD in the germline V gene. The CDR3 extends over 13 amino acids. The CDR3 nucleotides are TGTGCCACCTGGCCGACAGGATCCAATGAGCAGTTCTTC. It yields the protein CATWPTGSNEQFF.

This clonotype was counted at least ten times. The chain employs TRBV4-3 and TRBJ2-6, with 10 positions matching TRBD1. After removal of 5 bases from V and 0 bases from J, the junction contained 7 bases not matched to a gene. Per the germline V gene, CDR1 is LGHNA and CDR2 is YSLEER. The CDR3 contains 18 residues. The CDR3 sequence is CASSSRDRGLSGANVLTF. The CDR3 DNA reads as TGCGCCAGCAGCTCCCGGGACAGGGGCCTCTCTGGGGCCAACGTCCTGACTTTC.

This clonotype ranks as medium-sized (0.01 to 0.1%). V usage is TRBV28 and J usage is TRBJ2-7; 7 bases agree with TRBD1. The V and J ends lost 5 bases and 4 bases, in that order; junction bases with no gene match: 14. Germline-derived CDR1 and CDR2 are MDHEN and SYDVKM. The CDR3 has 16 amino acids. The CDR3 sequence is CASSPTKGQTFYEQYF. CDR3 sequence (DNA): TGTGCCAGCAGTCCCACCAAGGGACAGACGTTTTACGAGCAGTACTTC.

This clonotype was found many times. A much bigger clone sits one base away, suggesting this may be a read error. The J gene is TRBJ2-1, the V gene TRBV29-1; D ambiguous. CDR1 and CDR2 (germline): SQVTM, ANQGSEA. This CDR3 is 12 amino acids long. The CDR3 DNA sequence: TGCTGCGTTGAGGATAGTTACAATGAGCAGTTCTTC. Its protein is CCVEDSYNEQFF.

By share, this clonotype counts as medium-sized (0.01 to 0.1%). J is TRBJ2-2 and V is TRBV11-3, with 8 bases that match TRBD1. Looked up from germline, CDR1 is SGHNT and CDR2 is YENEEA. V was pared by 5 bases and J by 4 bases, with 3 bases of the junction left unmatched. CDR3 length: 14 residues. The CDR3 DNA sequence: TGTGCCAGCAGCGACAGGGGCGCCACCGGGGAGCTGTTTTTT. Amino acids: CASSDRGATGELFF. The variable domain in full, with the rest retrieved from reference TRBV11-3 and TRBJ2-2, is EAGVVQSPRYKIIEKKQPVAFWCNPISGHNTLYWYLQNLGQGPELLIRYENEEAVDDSQLPKDRFSAERLKGVDSTLKIQPAELGDSAVYLCASSDRGATGELFFGEGSRLTVL.

Of note for this clonotype: A read error is likely here: a far larger clone is one base away. This chain connects TRBV11-3 to TRBJ1-1; no definite D call. The CDR3 extends over 15 amino acids. From germline, CDR1 is SGHNT and CDR2 YENEEA. CDR3 sequence reads: CASSLAFLPNIEAFF. The DNA of the CDR3 is TGTGCCAGCAGCTTAGCGTTCCTACCGAACATTGAAGCTTTCTTT.

This clonotype is classed as medium-sized (0.01 to 0.1%). The chain employs TRBV4-2 and TRBJ2-7; TRBD2 matches 12 bases. The germline V gene encodes CDR1 LGHNA and CDR2 YNFKEQ. V dropped 0 bases and J dropped 4; count of bases not matched to a gene: 7. The CDR3 length is 17 residues. The CDR3 here is CASSQDALLAGGYEQYF. The CDR3 DNA sequence: TGTGCCAGCAGCCAAGACGCCCTCCTAGCGGGAGGGTACGAGCAGTACTTC.